The source of this T cell receptor (beta chain) is a study of spatial heterogeneity in lung cancer. The time point denotes: sample taken at primary tumor resection. Unsorted whole RNA of tumor, nontumor lung or frozen PBMC was sequenced. TCR cDNA molecules each carried a unique molecular identifier. TCRdb processed the 5' RACE reads anew with MiXCR; each CDR3 protein has one entry. The table shows about 21,000 distinct CDR3 sequences, with 3.5% to 5.5% occurring only once. This clonotype was recorded at least ten times. Its antigen is not identified. The germline V gene encodes CDR1 SGHRS and CDR2 YFSETQ. The CDR3 is made up of 14 amino acids. Deletions cut 2 bases from V and 5 bases from J, with 10 bases between. Overall study results and limits: TCRs found ubiquitously expanded in tumor appeared in blood more at resection than at follow-up.

The receptor was derived from a male donor with early-stage non-small cell lung cancer. The chain combines TRBV5-1 with TRBJ2-2; D is undetermined. Sequences were derived from PBMCs, sampled at surgery. The CDR3 nucleotides read TGCGCCAGCAGCTTAACGACTTCTACCGGGGAGCTGTTTTTT. Translating it yields CASSLTTSTGELFF. Together with reference TRBV5-1 and TRBJ2-2, the CDR3 gives the full variable domain: KAGVTQTPRYLIKTRGQQVTLSCSPISGHRSVSWYQQTPGQGLQFLFEYFSETQRNKGNFPGRFSGRQFSNSRSEMNVSTLELGDSALYLCASSLTTSTGELFFGEGSRLTVL.